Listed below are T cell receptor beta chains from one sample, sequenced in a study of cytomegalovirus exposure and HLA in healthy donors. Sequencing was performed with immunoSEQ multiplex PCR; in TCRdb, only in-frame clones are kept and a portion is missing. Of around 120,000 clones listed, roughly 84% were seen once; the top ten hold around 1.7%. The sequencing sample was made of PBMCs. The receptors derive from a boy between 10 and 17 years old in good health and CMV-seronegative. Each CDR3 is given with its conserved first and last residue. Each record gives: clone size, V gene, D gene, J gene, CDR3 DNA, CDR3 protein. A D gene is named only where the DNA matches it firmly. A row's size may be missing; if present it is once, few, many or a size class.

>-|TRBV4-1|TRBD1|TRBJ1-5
TGCGCCAGCAGCCAGGATGGACAGGGCCATCAGCCCCAGCATTTT
CASSQDGQGHQPQHF
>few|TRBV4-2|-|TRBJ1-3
TGTGCCAGCAGCCAAGTTAGGGGGTTGGACACCATATATTTT
CASSQVRGLDTIYF
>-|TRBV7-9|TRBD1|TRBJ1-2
TGTGCCAGCAGCATACAGGGGGCGAATGGCTACACCTTC
CASSIQGANGYTF
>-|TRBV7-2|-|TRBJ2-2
TGTGCCAGCAGCTCCCTACAGGGATCGGGCACCGGGGAGCTGTTTTTT
CASSSLQGSGTGELFF
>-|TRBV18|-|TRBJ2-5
TGTGCCAGCAAGTACGGAGGGGGGGACCAAGAGACCCAGTACTTC
CASKYGGGDQETQYF
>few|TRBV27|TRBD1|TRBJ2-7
TGTGCCAGCAGTCAGGCCGGGACAGATTACTACGAGCAGTACTTC
CASSQAGTDYYEQYF
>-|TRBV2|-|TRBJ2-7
TGTGCCAGCAGGGCCGACAGCCCCTACGAGCAGTACTTC
CASRADSPYEQYF
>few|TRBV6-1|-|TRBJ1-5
TGTGCCAGCATTTCAGGGACAAGAAAAATTCAGCCCCAGCATTTT
CASISGTRKIQPQHF
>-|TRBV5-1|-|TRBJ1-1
TGCGCCAGCAGCTTGGTCAGGGACACTGAAGCTTTCTTT
CASSLVRDTEAFF
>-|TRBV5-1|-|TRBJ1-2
TGCGCCAGCAGCTTCTTCTGGCCCTCTTATGGCTACACCTTC
CASSFFWPSYGYTF
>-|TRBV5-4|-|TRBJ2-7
TGTGCCAGCAGCTTGGAAGGGGACGAGCAGTACTTC
CASSLEGDEQYF
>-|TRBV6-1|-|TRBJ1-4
TGTGCCAGCAATTCAGGGGTTTGGGATGAAAAACTGTTTTTT
CASNSGVWDEKLFF
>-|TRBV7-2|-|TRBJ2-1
TGTGCCAGCAGCTTAGGAGTTTTAGCGGTCAGCTCCTACAATGAGCAGTTCTTC
CASSLGVLAVSSYNEQFF
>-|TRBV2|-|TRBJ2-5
TGTGCCAGCAGTCGGGAGACCCAGTACTTC
CASSRETQYF